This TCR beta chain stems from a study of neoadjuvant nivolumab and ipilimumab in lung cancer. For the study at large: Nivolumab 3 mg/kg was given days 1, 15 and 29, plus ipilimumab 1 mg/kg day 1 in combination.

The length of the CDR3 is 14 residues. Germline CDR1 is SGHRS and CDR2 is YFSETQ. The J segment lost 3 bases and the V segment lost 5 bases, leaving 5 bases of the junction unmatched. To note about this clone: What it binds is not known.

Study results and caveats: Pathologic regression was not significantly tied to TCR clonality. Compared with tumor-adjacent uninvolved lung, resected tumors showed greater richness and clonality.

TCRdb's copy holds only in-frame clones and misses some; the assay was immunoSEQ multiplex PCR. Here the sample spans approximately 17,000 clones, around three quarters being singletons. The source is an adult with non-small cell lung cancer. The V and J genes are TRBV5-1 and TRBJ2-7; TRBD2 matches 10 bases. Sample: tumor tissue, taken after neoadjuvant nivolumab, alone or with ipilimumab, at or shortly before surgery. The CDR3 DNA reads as TGCGCCAGCAGAGATGCTAGCGGGAGCTACGAGCAGTACTTC. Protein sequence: CASRDASGSYEQYF.